This T cell receptor beta chain was obtained from a study of T cells in Graves' hyperthyroidism and ophthalmopathy. Regions amplified from RNA transcripts were the TCR beta CDR3 regions. Initially, a first-round RT-PCR of the TCR CDR3 employed the HTBI primer set. TCRdb itself ran the multiplex PCR reads through MiXCR, one entry per CDR3 protein. Among some 210,000 distinct CDR3 sequences listed, approximately 17% were seen once. The table lists this clonotype with many counts. Sequencing was carried out using blood. The receptor's source is a man aged 45-60 years with Graves' hyperthyroidism.

The CDR3 sequence: CASSQYRQDNSPLHF. The DNA of the CDR3 is TGTGCCAGCAGCCAATATCGACAGGACAATTCACCCCTCCACTTT. The J gene is TRBJ1-6, the V gene TRBV6-1; possibly TRBD1 for D (6 bases). CDR3 length equals 15 residues. CDR1 and CDR2 from the germline V gene are MNHNS and SASEGT. Trimming removed 6 bases at V and 7 bases at J, with 16 bases between.